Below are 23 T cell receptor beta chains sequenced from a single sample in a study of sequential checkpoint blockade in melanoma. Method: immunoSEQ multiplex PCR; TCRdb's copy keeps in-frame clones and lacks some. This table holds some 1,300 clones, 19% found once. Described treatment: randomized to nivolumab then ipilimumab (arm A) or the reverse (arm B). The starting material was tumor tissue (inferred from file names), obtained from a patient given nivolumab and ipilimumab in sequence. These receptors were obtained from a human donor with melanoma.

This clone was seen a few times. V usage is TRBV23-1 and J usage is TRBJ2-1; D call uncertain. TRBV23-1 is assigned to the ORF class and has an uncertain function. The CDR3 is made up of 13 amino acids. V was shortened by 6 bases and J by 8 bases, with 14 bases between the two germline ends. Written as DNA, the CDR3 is TGCGCCAGCAGCCACCCGGGCCTCGATGAGCAGTTCTTC. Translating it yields CASSHPGLDEQFF.

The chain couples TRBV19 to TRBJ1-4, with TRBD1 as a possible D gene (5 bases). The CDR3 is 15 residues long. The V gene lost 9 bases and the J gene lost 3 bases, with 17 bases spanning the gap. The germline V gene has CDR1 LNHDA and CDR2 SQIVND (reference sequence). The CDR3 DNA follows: TGTGCCAGCGGCAACCCCAGGGAGTCTAATGAAAAACTGTTTTTT. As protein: CASGNPRESNEKLFF.

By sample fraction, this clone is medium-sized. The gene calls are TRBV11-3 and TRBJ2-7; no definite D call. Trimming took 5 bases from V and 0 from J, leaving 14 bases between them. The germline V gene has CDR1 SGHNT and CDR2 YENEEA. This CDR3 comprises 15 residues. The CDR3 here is CASSGPSPGSYEQYF. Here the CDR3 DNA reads TGTGCCAGCAGCGGCCCCTCCCCTGGCTCCTACGAGCAGTACTTC.

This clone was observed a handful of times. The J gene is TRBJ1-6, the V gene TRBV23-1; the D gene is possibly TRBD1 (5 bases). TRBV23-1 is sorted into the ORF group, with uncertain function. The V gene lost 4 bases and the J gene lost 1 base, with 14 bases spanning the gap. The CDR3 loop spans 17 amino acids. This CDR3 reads CASSPPRVGSYNSPLHF. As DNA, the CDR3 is TGCGCCAGCAGTCCTCCCAGGGTCGGGTCCTATAATTCACCCCTCCACTTT.

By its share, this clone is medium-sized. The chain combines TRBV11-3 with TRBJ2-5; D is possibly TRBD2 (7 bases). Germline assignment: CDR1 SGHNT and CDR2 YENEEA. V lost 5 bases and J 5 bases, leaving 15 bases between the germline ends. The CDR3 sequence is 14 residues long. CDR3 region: CASSQGGGSETQYF. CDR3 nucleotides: TGTGCCAGCAGCCAAGGGGGGGGTTCGGAGACCCAGTACTTC.

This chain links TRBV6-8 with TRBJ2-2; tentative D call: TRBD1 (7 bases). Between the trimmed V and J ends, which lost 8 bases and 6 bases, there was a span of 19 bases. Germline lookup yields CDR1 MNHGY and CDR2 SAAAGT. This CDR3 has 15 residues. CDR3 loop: CASGGGAVNSGELFF. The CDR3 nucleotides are TGTGCCAGCGGAGGGGGCGCCGTAAACTCCGGGGAGCTGTTTTTT.

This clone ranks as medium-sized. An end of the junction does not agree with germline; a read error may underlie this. As DNA, the CDR3 is TGTGCCAGCAGTGACTCAGCGGGGGGGCCAGATACGCAGTATTTT. It codes for CASSDSAGGPDTQYF. This sequence joins TRBV6-8 and TRBJ2-3; 10 bases match TRBD2. The germline V gene encodes CDR1 MNHGY and CDR2 SAAAGT. The CDR3 length is 15 residues.

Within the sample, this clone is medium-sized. The chain's CDR3 is CATSPAGLSYNEQFF. The CDR3 region has the DNA TGTGCCACCTCCCCGGCTGGGCTTTCCTACAATGAGCAGTTCTTC. The chain couples TRBV12-2 to TRBJ2-1; TRBD1, the D gene given by the table, was not confirmed from the DNA. TRBV12-2 has pseudogene status. The CDR3 totals 15 residues.

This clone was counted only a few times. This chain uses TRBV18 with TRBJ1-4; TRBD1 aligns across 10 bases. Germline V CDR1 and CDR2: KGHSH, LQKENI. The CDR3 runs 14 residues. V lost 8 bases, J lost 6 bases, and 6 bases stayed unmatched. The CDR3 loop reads CASRYGTGDEKLFF. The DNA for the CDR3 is TGTGCCAGCCGTTACGGGACAGGGGATGAAAAACTGTTTTTT.

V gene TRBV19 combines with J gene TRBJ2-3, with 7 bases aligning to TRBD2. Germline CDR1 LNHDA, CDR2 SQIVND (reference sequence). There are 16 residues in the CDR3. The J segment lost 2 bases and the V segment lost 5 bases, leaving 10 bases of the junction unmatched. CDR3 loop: CASSSRWDYNTDTQYF. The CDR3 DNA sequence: TGTGCCAGTAGTTCCCGCTGGGACTACAACACAGATACGCAGTATTTT.

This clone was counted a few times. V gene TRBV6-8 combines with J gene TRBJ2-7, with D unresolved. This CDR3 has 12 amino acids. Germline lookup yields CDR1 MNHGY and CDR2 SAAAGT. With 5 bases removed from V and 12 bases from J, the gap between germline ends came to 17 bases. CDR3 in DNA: TGTGCCAGCAGTCCCCCCCTGACACCGCCGTACTTC. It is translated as CASSPPLTPPYF.

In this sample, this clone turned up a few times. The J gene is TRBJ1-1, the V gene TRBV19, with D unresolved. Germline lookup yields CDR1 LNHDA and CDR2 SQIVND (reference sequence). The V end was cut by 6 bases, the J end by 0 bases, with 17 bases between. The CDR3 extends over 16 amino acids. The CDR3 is CASSLGSGPLNTEAFF. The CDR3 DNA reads TGTGCCAGTAGCCTCGGGTCGGGCCCTCTGAACACTGAAGCTTTCTTT.

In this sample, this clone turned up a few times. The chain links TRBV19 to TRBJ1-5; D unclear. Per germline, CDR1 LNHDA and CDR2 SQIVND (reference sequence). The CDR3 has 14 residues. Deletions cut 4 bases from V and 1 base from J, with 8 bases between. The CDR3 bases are TGTGCCAGTAGTAGTTGGAGGAGCAATCAGCCCCAGCATTTT. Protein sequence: CASSSWRSNQPQHF.

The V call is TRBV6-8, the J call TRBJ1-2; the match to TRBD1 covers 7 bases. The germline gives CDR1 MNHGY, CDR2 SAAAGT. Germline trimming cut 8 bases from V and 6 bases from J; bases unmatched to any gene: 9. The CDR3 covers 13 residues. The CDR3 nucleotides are TGTGCCAGCCCGGGACAGAGCGTTAATGGCTACACCTTC. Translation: CASPGQSVNGYTF.

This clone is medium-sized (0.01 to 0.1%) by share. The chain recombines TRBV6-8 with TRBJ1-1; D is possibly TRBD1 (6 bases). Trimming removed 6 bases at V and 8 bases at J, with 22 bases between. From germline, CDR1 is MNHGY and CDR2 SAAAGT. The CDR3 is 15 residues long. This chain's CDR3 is CASSPEAGDSSEAFF. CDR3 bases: TGTGCCAGCAGCCCGGAGGCAGGGGACTCATCAGAAGCTTTCTTT.

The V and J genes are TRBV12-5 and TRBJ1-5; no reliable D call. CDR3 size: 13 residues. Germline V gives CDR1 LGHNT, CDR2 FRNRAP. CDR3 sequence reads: CASKPGRNQPQHF. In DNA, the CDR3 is TGTGCCAGCAAACCGGGTCGGAATCAGCCCCAGCATTTT.

In DNA form, the CDR3 reads TGTGCCAGCAGTGTTCGACAGGTCCCGAACACCGGGGAGCTGTTTTTT. It specifies CASSVRQVPNTGELFF. The chain links TRBV9 to TRBJ2-2; possibly TRBD1 for D (6 bases). The V end lost 5 bases, the J end lost 0 bases, and 14 bases lay between the germline ends. Germline assignment: CDR1 SGDLS and CDR2 YYNGEE. This CDR3 comprises 16 residues.

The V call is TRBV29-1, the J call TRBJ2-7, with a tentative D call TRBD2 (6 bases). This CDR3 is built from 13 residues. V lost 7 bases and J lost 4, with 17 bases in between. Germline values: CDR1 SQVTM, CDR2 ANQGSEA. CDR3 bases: TGCAGCGGAGGGACCCCCGGAGGGTACGAGCAGTACTTC. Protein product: CSGGTPGGYEQYF.

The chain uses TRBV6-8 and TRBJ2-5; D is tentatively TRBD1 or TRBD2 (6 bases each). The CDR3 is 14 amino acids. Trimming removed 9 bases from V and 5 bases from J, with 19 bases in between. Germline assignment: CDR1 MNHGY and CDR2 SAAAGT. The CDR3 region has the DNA TGTGCCAGTTCCCTAGTGGGGGGCGTGGAGACCCAGTACTTC. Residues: CASSLVGGVETQYF.

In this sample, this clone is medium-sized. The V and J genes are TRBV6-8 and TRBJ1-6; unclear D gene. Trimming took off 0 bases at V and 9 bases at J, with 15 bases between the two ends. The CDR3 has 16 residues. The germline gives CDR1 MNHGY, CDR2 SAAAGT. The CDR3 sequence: CASSYSNPGAGSPLHF. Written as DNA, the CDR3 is TGTGCCAGCAGTTACTCGAATCCGGGAGCGGGTTCACCCCTCCACTTT.

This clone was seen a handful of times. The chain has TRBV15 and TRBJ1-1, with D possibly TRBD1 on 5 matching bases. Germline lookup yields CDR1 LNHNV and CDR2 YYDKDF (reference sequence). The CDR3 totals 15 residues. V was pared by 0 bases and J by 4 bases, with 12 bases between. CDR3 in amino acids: CATSRDGGGVTEAFF. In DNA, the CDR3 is TGTGCCACCAGCAGAGACGGTGGAGGGGTCACTGAAGCTTTCTTT.

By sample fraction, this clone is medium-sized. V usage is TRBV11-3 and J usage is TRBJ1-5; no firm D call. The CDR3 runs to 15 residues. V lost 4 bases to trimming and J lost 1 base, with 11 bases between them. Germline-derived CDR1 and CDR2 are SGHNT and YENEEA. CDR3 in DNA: TGTGCCAGCAGCTATAGCGGGGAAAGCAATCAGCCCCAGCATTTT. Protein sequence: CASSYSGESNQPQHF.

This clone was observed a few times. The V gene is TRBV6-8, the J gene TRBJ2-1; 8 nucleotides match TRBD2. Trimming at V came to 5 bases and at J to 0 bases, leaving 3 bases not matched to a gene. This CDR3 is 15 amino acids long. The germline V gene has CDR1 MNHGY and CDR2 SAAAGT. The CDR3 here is CASSSGGPSYNEQFF. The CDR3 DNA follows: TGTGCCAGCAGTAGCGGGGGCCCCTCCTACAATGAGCAGTTCTTC.